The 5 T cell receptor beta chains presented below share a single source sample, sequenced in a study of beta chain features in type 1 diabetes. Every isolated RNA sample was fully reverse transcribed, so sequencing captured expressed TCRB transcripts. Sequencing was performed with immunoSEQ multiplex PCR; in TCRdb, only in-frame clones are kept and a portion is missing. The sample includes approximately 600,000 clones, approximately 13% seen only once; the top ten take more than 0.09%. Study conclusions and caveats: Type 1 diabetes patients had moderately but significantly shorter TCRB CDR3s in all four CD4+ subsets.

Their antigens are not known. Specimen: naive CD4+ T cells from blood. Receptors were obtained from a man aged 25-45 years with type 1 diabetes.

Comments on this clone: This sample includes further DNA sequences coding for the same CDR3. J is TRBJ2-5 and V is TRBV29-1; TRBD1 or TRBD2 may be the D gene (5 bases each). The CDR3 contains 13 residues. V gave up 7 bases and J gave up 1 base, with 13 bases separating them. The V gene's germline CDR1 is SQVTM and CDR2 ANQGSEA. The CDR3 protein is CSAQRGGQETQYF. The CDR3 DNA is TGCAGCGCCCAGAGGGGTGGCCAAGAGACCCAGTACTTC.

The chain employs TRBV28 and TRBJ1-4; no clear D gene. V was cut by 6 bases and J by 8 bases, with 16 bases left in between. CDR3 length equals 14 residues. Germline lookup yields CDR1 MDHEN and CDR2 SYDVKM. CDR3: CASRIVGVSEKLFF. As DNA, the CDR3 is TGTGCCAGCAGGATCGTCGGGGTTTCCGAAAAACTGTTTTTT.

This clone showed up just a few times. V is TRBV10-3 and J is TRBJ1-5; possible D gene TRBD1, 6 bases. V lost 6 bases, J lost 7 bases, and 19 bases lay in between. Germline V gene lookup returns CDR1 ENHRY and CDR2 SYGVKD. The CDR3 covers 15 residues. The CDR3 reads CAISPGHNAGQPQHF. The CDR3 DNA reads TGTGCCATCAGCCCGGGACACAACGCCGGCCAGCCCCAGCATTTT.

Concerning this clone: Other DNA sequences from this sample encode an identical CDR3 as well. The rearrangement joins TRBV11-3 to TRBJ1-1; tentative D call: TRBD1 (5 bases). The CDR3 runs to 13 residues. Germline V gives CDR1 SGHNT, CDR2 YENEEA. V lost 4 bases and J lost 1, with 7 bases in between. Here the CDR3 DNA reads TGTGCCAGCAGCTCCGGACAGAACACTGAAGCTTTCTTT. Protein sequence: CASSSGQNTEAFF.

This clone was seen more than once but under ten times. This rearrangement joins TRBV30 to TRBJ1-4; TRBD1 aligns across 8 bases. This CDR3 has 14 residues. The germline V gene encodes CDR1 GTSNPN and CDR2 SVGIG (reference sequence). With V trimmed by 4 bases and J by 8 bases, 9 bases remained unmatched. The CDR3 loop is CAWNKQGVGEKLFF. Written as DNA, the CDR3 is TGTGCCTGGAATAAACAGGGGGTTGGAGAAAAACTGTTTTTT.